This T cell receptor (beta chain) was documented in a study of blood T cell dynamics during melanoma immunotherapy (TCRdb year 2020). Study-level background: Patients had metastatic melanoma and received first-line pembrolizumab or nivolumab plus ipilimumab as standard of care in the United Kingdom. To find early correlates of response, peripheral T cell receptor repertoires were profiled in metastatic melanoma patients before and after one cycle of checkpoint inhibitor therapy. The training cohort consisted of consecutive patients, while an additional independent group of patients from the same centre was pooled to form an external validation set. The study at large found these results: The relatively small sample size was acknowledged as potentially limiting generalization of the results. Whether the T cell clones behind the repertoire changes were melanoma-specific or instead reflected general immune activation was something the study could not determine. A bifurcated reorganization of the PBMC repertoire at W3, with increased clonality or increased diversity, was observed in patients who later achieved disease control, unlike in progressors.

This sample's time point label indicates: week 3, after first cycle of checkpoint inhibitor. Blood samples were collected before treatment (T0) and at week 3 (W3), after the first cycle of checkpoint blockade. Except for two patients with rapid clinical progression, response was assessed 12 weeks after the first infusion by RECIST 1.1; disease control meant complete response, partial response or stable disease. Patients with prior systemic cancer treatment, concomitant immunosuppressant therapy or synchronous other active malignancies were excluded. Bulk PBMC and plasma cell-free DNA were both sequenced for TCR beta so that circulating cells and T cell turnover could be tracked. Lymphoprep and SepMate tubes were used to isolate PBMC from blood, and red cell lysis was then performed. DNA from PBMC and sorted T cell subsets was extracted with QIAamp DNA Blood Mini kits. Note on this clone: Its antigen target is currently unknown. One base away there is no much larger clone; base qualities are not given.

The CDR3 contains 15 residues, cysteine and phenylalanine counted. Here the CDR3 DNA is all that survives: 45 bases in frame from base 1. V is clipped by 6 bases and J by 6 bases, and the sequence between their germline boundaries is 20 bases long. From the germline V gene, CDR1 is MNHNS and CDR2 is SASEGT. For every bulk PBMC sample, a fixed 350 ng of DNA was loaded. TCR beta CDR3 sequences were amplified from genomic DNA with the immunoSEQ TCRb Assay kit following manufacturer instructions. The KAPA Library Quantification Kit for Illumina platforms was used to quantify pooled libraries by qPCR. Pooled libraries were clustered at roughly 0.6-1.1 pM and sequenced on an Illumina NextSeq 500. The paper's processing steps were these. TCR data were analyzed using immunoSEQ ANALYZER and the R LymphoSeq package. A rearrangement efficiency score was calculated as productive divided by the sum of productive and non-productive CDR3 sequences. Within each patient, timepoints were compared pairwise for clonality, measured with the Gini coefficient, and for diversity, measured with the Renyi index at alpha=1. In LymphoSeq, clonal relatedness was computed with an edit distance of 3 and repertoire similarity was computed with the Bhattacharyya coefficient. Linear discriminant analysis on week-3 changes in clonality and diversity was built with the R MASS and caret packages to classify response. Held by TCRdb, this immuneACCESS table contains in-frame sequences only and omits some clones. Under half of the omission traces to an unresolved V gene where checked; the cause of the rest is unknown. V and J calls and clone size are as listed in that table; D and trimming were resolved from the DNA. Recorded for this sample are about 10,000 clones; 75% to 90% of them occurred a single time. The top ten constitute approximately 4.1% of the sample.

This sequence originates from a human donor with melanoma. Sequenced here: blood, sampled from a patient treated with checkpoint blockade. The chain links TRBV6-1 with TRBJ1-2; the best D guess is TRBD1, with 6 bases matching. The DNA sequence is given as TGTGCCAGCAGGGATTTAGGGGGATATAGGGATGGCTACACCTTC. This gives the protein CASRDLGGYRDGYTF.